The 14 T cell receptor beta chains given below trace back to one sample, sequenced in a study of cytomegalovirus exposure and HLA in healthy donors. A multiplex PCR was run with 60 Vbeta primers and 13 Jbeta primers. Assay used: immunoSEQ multiplex PCR; TCRdb lists only in-frame clones, some missing. The table lists some 120,000 clones, 65% to 85% of them singletons. Specimen: PBMCs. Receptors were obtained from a middle-aged man in good health and CMV-seronegative.

The J gene is TRBJ2-3, the V gene TRBV6-5; 13 nucleotides line up with TRBD2. Germline CDR1 and CDR2: MNHEY and SVGAGI. The trim removed 6 bases at V and 6 bases at J, leaving 6 bases unmatched. The CDR3 covers 15 residues. The CDR3 region is CASRGLAGFGDTQYF. The CDR3 bases are TGTGCCAGCAGGGGACTAGCGGGATTTGGGGATACGCAGTATTTT.

The chain recombines TRBV25-1 with TRBJ2-5; D gene unclear. The CDR3 is 12 amino acids. Germline V gene data show CDR1 as MGHDK and CDR2 as SYGVNS. Between the trimmed V and J ends, which lost 2 bases and 11 bases, there was a span of 12 bases. CDR3 region: CASSEGFSLQYF. CDR3 bases: TGTGCCAGCAGTGAAGGTTTCTCCCTACAGTACTTC.

This chain links TRBV10-3 with TRBJ2-2, with TRBD1 matching 9 bases. Germline CDR1 is ENHRY and CDR2 is SYGVKD. Trimming cost V 5 bases and J 2 bases; bases outside gene matches: 3. CDR3 length equals 15 residues. The CDR3 DNA follows: TGTGCCATCAGTCGGGACAGGGAAAACACCGGGGAGCTGTTTTTT. Translated: CAISRDRENTGELFF.

This chain uses TRBV13 with TRBJ2-2; TRBD2 aligns across 9 bases. Germline values: CDR1 PRHDT, CDR2 FYEKMQ (reference sequence). This CDR3 spans 16 amino acids. Trimming took 5 bases from V and 4 from J; bases not matched to a gene: 8. Here the CDR3 reads CASSESGGRVTGELFF. As DNA, the CDR3 is TGTGCCAGCAGCGAAAGCGGGGGGCGCGTCACCGGGGAGCTGTTTTTT.

The chain uses TRBV6-6 and TRBJ1-2; D is undetermined. The CDR3 consists of 12 residues. The V end was cut by 6 bases, the J end by 0 bases, with 5 bases between. Germline loops: CDR1 MNHNY, CDR2 SVGAGI (reference sequence). The CDR3 region is CASSATNYGYTF. The CDR3 coding sequence is TGTGCCAGCAGCGCTACTAACTATGGCTACACCTTC.

The rearrangement joins TRBV14 to TRBJ2-1; possibly TRBD2 for D (5 bases). Germline V gene lookup returns CDR1 SGHDN and CDR2 FVKESK. The CDR3 sequence is 15 residues long. Trimming stripped 3 bases from V and 6 bases from J, with 15 bases between. Here the CDR3 DNA reads TGTGCCAGCAGCCATCGCCAACCGGGAAGCAATGAGCAGTTCTTC. Protein product: CASSHRQPGSNEQFF.

The gene calls are TRBV5-1 and TRBJ2-5; weak D call: TRBD1 (6 bases). The CDR3 is 14 residues long. CDR1 SGHRS and CDR2 YFSETQ come from the germline V gene. V lost 3 bases to trimming and J lost 0 bases, with 9 bases between them. CDR3 amino acids: CASSSRTDQETQYF. The CDR3 DNA reads as TGCGCCAGCAGCTCCCGGACAGACCAAGAGACCCAGTACTTC.

J is TRBJ2-3 and V is TRBV9; 10 bases are a match to TRBD1. Germline CDR1 is SGDLS and CDR2 is YYNGEE. This CDR3 has 15 amino acids. With V trimmed by 3 bases and J by 1 base, 2 bases remained unmatched. The CDR3 here is CASSAGTGGTDTQYF. The CDR3 nucleotides are TGTGCCAGCAGCGCCGGGACAGGGGGCACAGATACGCAGTATTTT.

This clone was counted a few times. The chain joins TRBV27 to TRBJ2-3; a weak D match, TRBD2 (6 bases). The ends were cut back, 10 bases at V and 6 bases at J, with 20 bases in the middle. Germline values: CDR1 MNHEY, CDR2 SMNVEV (reference sequence). The CDR3 is 14 residues long. The CDR3 is CATSPRRAGDTQYF. CDR3 in DNA: TGTGCCACCTCCCCGCGGAGGGCTGGGGATACGCAGTATTTT.

The V call is TRBV10-2, the J call TRBJ2-7; TRBD1 agrees at 9 bases. V trimming: 2 bases; J trimming: 6 bases; junction bases outside the gene matches: 8. CDR1 and CDR2 (germline): WSHSY, SAAADI. The CDR3 length is 15 residues. In nucleotides, the CDR3 is TGCGCCAGCAGTGAGCTTGGGACAGGGAAGCGCGAGCAGTACTTC. Protein: CASSELGTGKREQYF.

V usage is TRBV6-5 and J usage is TRBJ1-1; 7 bases line up with TRBD1. CDR3 size: 14 residues. J lost 5 bases, V lost 6 bases, and 9 bases had no gene match. Germline assignment: CDR1 MNHEY and CDR2 SVGAGI. CDR3: CASRPLQGGTEAFF. For the CDR3, the DNA is TGTGCCAGCAGGCCACTCCAGGGGGGAACTGAAGCTTTCTTT.

The V call is TRBV5-5, the J call TRBJ1-5; 7 bases align to TRBD1. Germline V gene data show CDR1 as SGHKS and CDR2 as YYEKEE (reference sequence). CDR3 length: 14 residues. Trimming took 3 bases from V and 3 from J; bases not matched to a gene: 3. The CDR3 here is CASSSTGINQPQHF. The CDR3 coding sequence is TGTGCCAGCAGCTCGACAGGGATCAATCAGCCCCAGCATTTT.

CDR3 nucleotide sequence: TGTGCCAGCAGTGGGCTCGATTCAAGCTCCTACAATGAGCAGTTCTTC. Its translation is CASSGLDSSSYNEQFF. The rearrangement links TRBV6-1 to TRBJ2-1; D unclear. This CDR3 is built from 16 residues. Between the trimmed V and J ends, which lost 4 bases and 0 bases, there was a span of 13 bases. CDR1 and CDR2 from the germline V gene are MNHNS and SASEGT.

In this sample, this clone turned up once. V gene TRBV14 combines with J gene TRBJ2-2, with D possibly being TRBD2 (5 bases). V was pared by 1 base and J by 4 bases, with 7 bases between. Germline V CDR1 and CDR2: SGHDN, FVKESK. The CDR3 spans 14 residues. The CDR3 protein is CASSQVGSTGELFF. CDR3 nucleotide sequence: TGTGCCAGCAGCCAAGTAGGGAGCACCGGGGAGCTGTTTTTT. The entire variable domain, with the rest obtained from reference TRBV14 and TRBJ2-2, is as follows: EAGVTQFPSHSVIEKGQTVTLRCDPISGHDNLYWYRRVMGKEIKFLLHFVKESKQDESGMPNNRFLAERTGGTYSTLKVQPAELEDSGVYFCASSQVGSTGELFFGEGSRLTVL.